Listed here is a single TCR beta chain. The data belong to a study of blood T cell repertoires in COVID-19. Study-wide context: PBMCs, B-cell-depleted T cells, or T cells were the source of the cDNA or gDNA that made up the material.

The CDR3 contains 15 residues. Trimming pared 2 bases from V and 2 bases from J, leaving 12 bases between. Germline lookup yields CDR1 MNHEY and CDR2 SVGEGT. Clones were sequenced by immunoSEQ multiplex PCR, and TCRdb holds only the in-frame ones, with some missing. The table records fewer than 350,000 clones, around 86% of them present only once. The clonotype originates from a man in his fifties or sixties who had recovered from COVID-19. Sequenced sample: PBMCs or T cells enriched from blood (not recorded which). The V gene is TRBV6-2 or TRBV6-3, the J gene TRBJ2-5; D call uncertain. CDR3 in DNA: TGTGCCAGCAGTTACACCCCTACTTTACAAGAGACCCAGTACTTC. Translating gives CASSYTPTLQETQYF.